Shown below are 5 T cell receptor beta chains from a single sample sequenced in a study of cytomegalovirus exposure and HLA in healthy donors (dated by TCRdb to 2016 to 2017). The library was obtained by the immunoSEQ multiplex PCR assay. In its TCRdb copy, this immuneACCESS table keeps in-frame sequences only and misses some clones. Where compared with another copy, unresolved V genes explain less than half of these, and the others have no known cause. The sample yields approximately 150,000 clones; 80% to 95% were counted once. The top ten clones comprise roughly 0.7% of the sample. The specimen was PBMCs. These receptors all come from a man between 18 and 29 years old in good health and CMV-seronegative.

The V call is TRBV25-1, the J call TRBJ1-2, with D maybe TRBD1 (6 bases). The CDR3 sequence is 14 residues long. Germline V gives CDR1 MGHDK, CDR2 SYGVNS. The V gene lost 2 bases and the J gene lost 7 bases, with 14 bases spanning the gap. The DNA of the CDR3 is TGTGCCAGCAGTGAAGTCGGCAGGGGATTTGGCTACACCTTC. As protein: CASSEVGRGFGYTF.

V usage is TRBV5-6 and J usage is TRBJ1-3; 7 bases line up with TRBD1. The CDR3 has 16 amino acids. V trimming: 0 bases; J trimming: 0 bases; junction bases outside the gene matches: 3. In germline, CDR1 is SGHDT, CDR2 YYEEEE. The CDR3 bases are TGTGCCAGCAGCTTGGGGGACAGAGTCTCTGGAAACACCATATATTTT. Its protein is CASSLGDRVSGNTIYF.

This rearrangement joins TRBV10-3 to TRBJ1-4; TRBD1 agrees at 8 bases. V trimming: 6 bases; J trimming: 8 bases; junction bases outside the gene matches: 5. There are 13 residues in the CDR3. Germline CDR1 and CDR2: ENHRY and SYGVKD. The CDR3: CAIRDRVEEKLFF. The CDR3 nucleotides read TGTGCCATCAGGGACAGGGTCGAGGAAAAACTGTTTTTT.

The genes are TRBV19 and TRBJ2-1, with D tentatively TRBD2 (6 bases). This CDR3 contains 14 residues. Germline CDR1 and CDR2: LNHDA and SQIVND (reference sequence). V gave up 3 bases and J gave up 2 bases, with 8 bases separating them. CDR3 protein: CASSISGAYNEQFF. The DNA for the CDR3 is TGTGCCAGTAGTATCTCGGGGGCCTACAATGAGCAGTTCTTC. The full variable domain, completed using reference TRBV19 and TRBJ2-1, is DGGITQSPKYLFRKEGQNVTLSCEQNLNHDAMYWYRQDPGQGLRLIYYSQIVNDFQKGDIAEGYSVSREKKESFPLTVTSAQKNPTAFYLCASSISGAYNEQFFGPGTRLTVL.

The chain combines TRBV2 with TRBJ2-4; the D gene is possibly TRBD1 (7 bases). Looked up from germline, CDR1 is SNHLY and CDR2 is FYNNEI. With 4 bases removed from V and 1 base from J, the gap between germline ends came to 20 bases. The CDR3 is 18 amino acids. CDR3 protein: CASSVMGEGAGAKNIQYF. CDR3 nucleotides: TGTGCCAGCAGTGTCATGGGCGAGGGGGCGGGGGCCAAAAACATTCAGTACTTC.